This T cell receptor (beta chain) was captured in a study of early T cells in non-severe SARS-CoV-2 infection. V lost 4 bases and J 2 bases, leaving 17 bases between the germline ends. Looked up from germline, CDR1 is SGDLS and CDR2 is YYNGEE. This CDR3 region has 16 residues. TCRdb called the 5' RACE reads again in MiXCR, with one record for every CDR3 protein. The sample has tens of thousands of distinct CDR3 sequences, around 14% seen once. This clonotype was seen only a few times. Sequencing used whole blood. This chain joins TRBV9 and TRBJ2-3; the D gene is possibly TRBD1 (6 bases). The clonotype comes from an adult who was a healthcare worker with PCR-confirmed SARS-CoV-2 infection or an uninfected control (not recorded which). The CDR3 spells CASSPETGHSTDTQYF. The CDR3, as DNA: TGTGCCAGCAGCCCTGAGACAGGCCATTCCACAGATACGCAGTATTTT.